These 17 T cell receptor beta chains share one sample of origin, sequenced in a study of CD8 T cells in Susac syndrome. RNA was extracted with the RNeasy kit, and a quantity of about 0.45 to 1 ug was reverse transcribed using random hexamers. From the immunoSEQ multiplex PCR reads, TCRdb called clonotypes with MiXCR, one entry per CDR3 protein. Of around 200,000 distinct CDR3 sequences listed, roughly 96% were seen once; the top ten hold approximately 0.094%. Sequences were obtained from CD4+ T cells from PBMCs. These receptors originate from a human donor in good health.

The chain joins TRBV5-1 to TRBJ2-6; D is undetermined. Germline V gene lookup returns CDR1 SGHRS and CDR2 YFSETQ. Trimming pared 3 bases from V and 1 base from J, leaving 5 bases between. This CDR3 comprises 14 residues. CDR3 sequence (DNA): TGCGCCAGCAGCTACGGGTCTGGGGCCAACGTCCTGACTTTC. It yields the protein CASSYGSGANVLTF. The complete variable domain, with remaining parts taken from reference TRBV5-1 and TRBJ2-6, reads KAGVTQTPRYLIKTRGQQVTLSCSPISGHRSVSWYQQTPGQGLQFLFEYFSETQRNKGNFPGRFSGRQFSNSRSEMNVSTLELGDSALYLCASSYGSGANVLTFGAGSRLTVL.

The chain uses TRBV7-2 and TRBJ2-1; D is unclear. Trimming removed 4 bases at V and 1 base at J, with 8 bases between. The CDR3 loop spans 14 amino acids. Per the germline V gene, CDR1 is SGHTA and CDR2 is FQGNSA. This CDR3 reads CASSSPPSYNEQFF. CDR3 in DNA: TGTGCCAGCAGCTCCCCCCCTTCCTACAATGAGCAGTTCTTC.

V is TRBV11-2 and J is TRBJ2-5; D remains ambiguous. The germline CDR1 and CDR2 sequences are SGHAT and FQNNGV. Trimming shortened V by 5 bases and J by 1 base, and 2 bases separated the two germline ends. The CDR3 loop spans 11 amino acids. CDR3: CASSAQETQYF. In nucleotides, the CDR3 is TGTGCCAGCAGCGCCCAAGAGACCCAGTACTTC.

The rearrangement uses TRBV12-3 or TRBV12-4 and TRBJ1-4, with 7 nucleotides matching TRBD1. The CDR3 runs 13 residues. V trimming: 5 bases; J trimming: 8 bases; junction bases outside the gene matches: 5. CDR3 region: CASSVNRGEKLFF. In DNA, the CDR3 is TGTGCCAGCAGTGTAAACAGGGGCGAAAAACTGTTTTTT.

The V call is TRBV20-1, the J call TRBJ2-7; D perhaps matches TRBD2 (5 bases). The CDR3 is 14 amino acids. Germline lookup yields CDR1 DFQATT and CDR2 SNEGSKA (reference sequence). The V and J ends lost 1 base and 3 bases respectively, with 13 bases between them. CDR3 loop: CSARVLGLVYEQYF. CDR3 in DNA: TGCAGTGCTAGAGTGCTCGGACTGGTCTACGAGCAGTACTTC.

The chain recombines TRBV14 with TRBJ1-2; TRBD1 might be the D (6 bases). Trimming cost V 3 bases and J 7 bases, with 18 bases left between them. The germline CDR1 and CDR2 sequences are SGHDN and FVKESK. The CDR3 length is 15 residues. The CDR3 loop reads CASSQLSSGAGGYTF. The CDR3 coding sequence is TGTGCCAGCAGCCAGCTTTCCTCAGGGGCTGGTGGCTACACCTTC.

This clonotype was observed once. The chain links TRBV20-1 to TRBJ1-2; no reliable D call. V was cut by 4 bases and J by 5 bases, with 5 bases left in between. Germline V lookup: CDR1 DFQATT, CDR2 SNEGSKA (reference sequence). This CDR3 comprises 10 residues. The CDR3 loop is CSANLYGYTF. The CDR3 DNA reads TGCAGTGCTAACCTATATGGCTACACCTTC.

This clonotype occurred once. The chain combines TRBV29-1 with TRBJ2-2; D is unclear. The CDR3 is made up of 11 amino acids. V lost 5 bases and J lost 1, with 2 bases in between. The germline gives CDR1 SQVTM, CDR2 ANQGSEA. CDR3 sequence: CSVKNTGELFF. CDR3 coding DNA: TGCAGCGTTAAGAACACCGGGGAGCTGTTTTTT.

This chain connects TRBV5-6 to TRBJ2-7; D is possibly TRBD1 (6 bases). V was pared by 4 bases and J by 7 bases, with 9 bases between. The germline V gene has CDR1 SGHDT and CDR2 YYEEEE. The CDR3 consists of 11 residues. CDR3 loop: CASSTDREQYF. The CDR3 DNA reads TGTGCCAGCAGCACCGACAGGGAGCAGTACTTC.

V usage is TRBV20-1 and J usage is TRBJ2-3; D gene uncertain. The ends were cut back, 1 base at V and 3 bases at J, with 8 bases in the middle. Germline V gene lookup returns CDR1 DFQATT and CDR2 SNEGSKA (reference sequence). The CDR3 spans 13 residues. In DNA form, the CDR3 reads TGCAGTGCTAGAGTATCCGGGACAGATACGCAGTATTTT. This translates into CSARVSGTDTQYF.

This chain joins TRBV27 and TRBJ1-6, with 11 bases aligning to TRBD1. V lost 4 bases to trimming and J lost 10 bases; unmatched junction nucleotides: 6. Germline V gene data show CDR1 as MNHEY and CDR2 as SMNVEV (reference sequence). This CDR3 spans 15 amino acids. CDR3 in DNA: TGTGCCAGCAGTTCCTGGGGGACAGGGGGATCACCCCTCCACTTT. Translated: CASSSWGTGGSPLHF.

The DNA for the CDR3 is TGTGCCAGCAGGCCAGGGGGCTCTGGGGCCAACGTCCTGACTTTC. It encodes CASRPGGSGANVLTF. This chain uses TRBV7-3 with TRBJ2-6, with 7 bases lining up with TRBD1. CDR3 length equals 15 residues. V was clipped by 6 bases and J by 0 bases; unmatched bases: 2. CDR1 is SGHTA, CDR2 FQGTGA, per germline.

The V gene is TRBV15, the J gene TRBJ1-1; D uncertain. CDR1 is LNHNV, CDR2 YYDKDF, per germline (reference sequence). This CDR3 has 12 amino acids. V lost 1 base and J lost 3, with 3 bases in between. The CDR3 bases are TGTGCCACCAGCAGAGGGTACACTGAAGCTTTCTTT. It translates to CATSRGYTEAFF.

The chain carries TRBV2 and TRBJ2-4, with 8 bases matching TRBD1. V was clipped by 3 bases and J by 0 bases; unmatched bases: 4. The germline gives CDR1 SNHLY, CDR2 FYNNEI. The CDR3 runs to 16 residues. The CDR3 loop reads CASSDRQGIAKNIQYF. The CDR3 bases are TGTGCCAGCAGTGATAGACAGGGGATAGCCAAAAACATTCAGTACTTC.

The chain has TRBV19 and TRBJ2-3, with 9 positions matching TRBD2. V lost 10 bases, J lost 1 base, and 12 bases stayed unmatched. Germline lookup yields CDR1 LNHDA and CDR2 SQIVND (reference sequence). CDR3 length equals 16 residues. Here the CDR3 DNA reads TGTGCCACCCGGGAGGGACGGACTAGCGGCACAGATACGCAGTATTTT. Translating gives CATREGRTSGTDTQYF.

Remarks on this clonotype: Relative to the germline gene, one junction end is altered; a read error may explain this. The chain links TRBV20-1 to TRBJ1-5; D may be TRBD1 (6 bases). The V gene's germline CDR1 is DFQATT and CDR2 SNEGSKA (reference sequence). CDR3 size: 16 residues. The CDR3 DNA reads as TGCAGTGCTTCCCTAACCCGGACAGAGGGCAATCAGCCCCAGCTTTTT. Its translation: CSASLTRTEGNQPQLF.

The chain carries TRBV29-1 and TRBJ2-5; 8 nucleotides align to TRBD2. Germline V CDR1 and CDR2: SQVTM, ANQGSEA. This CDR3 region has 11 residues. The V and J ends lost 2 bases and 11 bases, in that order; junction bases with no gene match: 4. The DNA of the CDR3 is TGCAGCGTTGAACGGGGGGGTGTACAGTACTTC. It encodes CSVERGGVQYF.